These T cell receptor beta chains were read from a single sample in a study of blood T cells in healthy people across ages. TCRdb called the 5' RACE reads again in MiXCR, with one record for every CDR3 protein. The data show approximately 880,000 distinct CDR3 sequences, around 48% seen once. Material: blood. The receptors come from a young man in good health. CDR3s include the opening cysteine and the closing phenylalanine or tryptophan.

v_gene	j_gene	CDR3aa
TRBV20-1	TRBJ2-1	CSASPTSGGSKFF
TRBV14	TRBJ2-3	CASSYWDLATSTDTQYF
TRBV20-1	TRBJ1-1	CSAHESTGLNTEAFF
TRBV10-3	TRBJ2-7	CAIGRDRGLGEQYF
TRBV9	TRBJ2-1	CASSVGGQGGYFRNNEQFF
TRBV6-2/TRBV6-3	NA	CASSYSILSREAPYEQYF
TRBV13	TRBJ2-5	CASSLEGVLEETQYF
TRBV29-1	TRBJ2-2	CSVEDLGGKGTGELFF
TRBV7-3	TRBJ2-3	CASSLRGQAGDNTDTQYF
TRBV4-1	TRBJ2-3	CASSQGTHGTDTQYF
TRBV27	TRBJ2-7	CASSLHGRSSYEQYF
TRBV13	TRBJ2-7	CASSSTGNPYEQYF
TRBV6-2/TRBV6-3	TRBJ2-7	CASKRLSVYEQYF
TRBV7-2	TRBJ2-1	CASSLKTSDFEQFF
TRBV20-1	TRBJ2-3	CSARGSASQGTQYF
TRBV11-2	TRBJ2-1	CASASGATASYNEQFF
TRBV28	TRBJ2-7	CASSTIQGALYEQYF
TRBV7-9	TRBJ2-3	CASSIGQTDSTDTQYF
TRBV2	TRBJ2-7	CASLSTWQGPYEQYF
TRBV3-1	TRBJ2-3	CASYGGDSHTDTQYF
TRBV6-2/TRBV6-3	TRBJ2-3	CASNTGQSTDTQYF
TRBV5-1	TRBJ2-5	CASSSVHQETQYF
TRBV20-1	TRBJ2-1	CSARRGVVRYNGQFF
TRBV4-3	TRBJ2-3	CASSQDGGGGADTQYF
TRBV12-3/TRBV12-4	TRBJ1-2	CASSSTGRYANYGYTF
TRBV29-1	TRBJ2-1	CSVGVSGGRSYNEQFF
TRBV6-5	TRBJ2-5	CASSYDFSGRQETQYF
TRBV9	TRBJ2-7	CASSGRDRPYEQYF
TRBV2	NA	CASRGLAGHETQYF